This T cell receptor (beta chain) was recorded in a study of T cells in Graves' hyperthyroidism and ophthalmopathy. This clonotype was observed at least ten times. What it binds is unknown. One end of the junction is discordant with germline, which a read error may explain. Findings and caveats of the study: Classification by a 13 V-J model distinguished ophthalmopathy from stable hyperthyroidism. Clonotypes that were expanded in thyroid above 0.001 mostly appeared in blood too.

The study left out patients who had uncontrolled infection, other autoimmune disease, pregnancy or lactation. The CDR3 loop spans 11 amino acids. Per germline, CDR1 SGHRS and CDR2 YFSETQ. RNA transcripts were the template for amplifying TCR beta CDR3 regions. A first-round RT-PCR of the TCR CDR3 used the HTBI primer set. MiXCR, applied by TCRdb to the multiplex PCR reads, yields one record per CDR3 protein. The sample shows about 840,000 distinct CDR3 sequences, about 38% of them seen only once. The rearrangement uses TRBV5-1 and TRBJ2-5; D might be TRBD2 (5 bases). The sequenced sample was blood. The sequence was obtained from a man aged 18 to 29 with Graves' hyperthyroidism. CDR3 coding DNA: TGTGCCAGCAGCTTAGAGGGGACCCAGTACTTC. Protein product: CASSLEGTQYF.